This is a list of T cell receptor beta chains from one sample in a study of blood T cell repertoires in COVID-19. The protocol was immunoSEQ multiplex PCR, while the TCRdb copy is restricted to in-frame clones and leaves out a portion. This table holds almost 400,000 clones, just under 90% found once. The material sequenced was PBMCs or T cells enriched from blood (not recorded which). The receptors were gathered from a woman aged 25 to 39 who had recovered from COVID-19. Both conserved end residues are part of each CDR3. A D gene is named only where the DNA matches it firmly. The size of a clone is reported for some rows only, either as once, few or many, or as a class for expanded clones.

>TRBD2|TRBJ2-7|once|TRBV19
TGTGCCAGTAGTACCCTCGGTCAGGGAGGGTCCTACGAGCAGTACTTC
CASSTLGQGGSYEQYF
>-|TRBJ1-1|-|TRBV6-5
TGTGCCAGCAAATCGTCTCGGGTGAACACTGAAGCTTTCTTT
CASKSSRVNTEAFF
>TRBD2|TRBJ2-7|-|TRBV6-6
TGTGCCAGCACTAACCTGGCGGGAGGGGACGAGCAGTACTTC
CASTNLAGGDEQYF
>TRBD2|TRBJ2-1|-|TRBV24-1
TGTGCCACCAGTGACGCCACTAGCGGTAGTTACAATGAGCAGTTCTTC
CATSDATSGSYNEQFF
>-|TRBJ1-1|once|TRBV19
TGTGCCAGTAGTATCGGTCAGGGGCGGAACACTGAAGCTTTCTTT
CASSIGQGRNTEAFF
>-|TRBJ1-1|-|TRBV19
TGTGCCAGTAGTATAACTGGGACTTCGAACACTGAAGCTTTCTTT
CASSITGTSNTEAFF
>TRBD2|TRBJ2-1|-|TRBV24-1
TGTGCCACCAGTGGTCGACTAGCGGGGAGGAATGAGCAGTTCTTC
CATSGRLAGRNEQFF
>-|TRBJ1-1|-|TRBV3-1/TRBV3-2
TGTGCCAGCAGCCAGGGGACATCCCGGAACACTGAAGCTTTCTTT
CASSQGTSRNTEAFF
>-|TRBJ2-7|-|TRBV28
TGTGCCAGCAGTGAGACACTAGCTACCACCTACGAGCAGTACTTC
CASSETLATTYEQYF
>-|TRBJ2-7|-|TRBV28
TGTGCCAGCAGTCTTCCTACTAGGAGAGCCTACGAGCAGTACTTC
CASSLPTRRAYEQYF
>-|TRBJ1-5|-|TRBV28
TGTGCCAGCAGTTCCTATCAGCCCCAGCATTTT
CASSSYQPQHF
>-|TRBJ2-6|-|TRBV6-1
TGTGCCAGCAGTGGGGACACTTGGAGTCTTGGTGGTGGGGCCAACGTCCTGACTTTC
CASSGDTWSLGGGANVLTF
>TRBD1|TRBJ1-1|-|TRBV13
TGTGCCAGCAGCTTGGCAGGGGGCACTGAAGCTTTCTTT
CASSLAGGTEAFF
>TRBD2|TRBJ2-1|-|TRBV7-6
TGTGCCAGCAGGAGGAGACTAGCGGGGTCCTACAATGAGCAGTTCTTC
CASRRRLAGSYNEQFF
>-|TRBJ1-1|-|TRBV5-4
TGTGCCAGCAGCCCTTGGACTTTGAACACTGAAGCTTTCTTT
CASSPWTLNTEAFF
>TRBD1|TRBJ1-1|-|TRBV7-8
TGTGCCAGCAGACAGAGCCCCGGGACAGCAAACACTGAAGCTTTCTTT
CASRQSPGTANTEAFF
>-|TRBJ1-4|-|TRBV27
TGTGCCAGCAGTACGAGCAGGGGCGGAGGTGAAAAACTGTTTTTT
CASSTSRGGGEKLFF
>-|TRBJ1-5|-|TRBV7-8
TGTGCCAGCAGCTTAGTTCGGGGGCCCCAGCATTTT
CASSLVRGPQHF
>TRBD2|TRBJ2-1|-|TRBV18
TGTGCCAGCTCACCAGAGGTAACTAGCGGGAGTGTAGGTGAGCAGTTCTTC
CASSPEVTSGSVGEQFF
>TRBD1|TRBJ1-5|-|TRBV19
TGTGCCAGTAGTTCAACAGGGGGCAATCAGCCCCAGCATTTT
CASSSTGGNQPQHF
>TRBD2|TRBJ2-1|-|TRBV9
TGTGCCAGCAGCCCTCGACTAGCAGGCGATGAGCAGTTCTTC
CASSPRLAGDEQFF
>-|TRBJ2-7|-|TRBV6-2/TRBV6-3
TGTGCCAGCAGTTTAGCAGGGGATGTCTACGAGCAGTACTTC
CASSLAGDVYEQYF
>TRBD2|TRBJ2-1|-|TRBV11-2
TGTGCCAGCAGCTACCGGGACTATCGAGAGCAGTTCTTC
CASSYRDYREQFF
>TRBD1|TRBJ2-7|-|TRBV2
TGTGCCAGCAAAAGATCCGGGACAGGGATCTACGAGCAGTACTTC
CASKRSGTGIYEQYF
>-|TRBJ2-5|-|TRBV5-1
TGCGCCAGCAGTTCCCAGGGCAGCCTGTACCAAGAGACCCAGTACTTC
CASSSQGSLYQETQYF
>-|TRBJ2-7|few|TRBV28
TGTGCCAGCAGTTTTGGGGCAGGGGTTGATTACGAGCAGTACTTC
CASSFGAGVDYEQYF
>TRBD1|TRBJ1-1|-|TRBV3-1/TRBV3-2
TGTGCCAGCAGCGCCCCTTGGACAGGGGAGACTGAAGCTTTCTTT
CASSAPWTGETEAFF
>-|TRBJ2-2|-|TRBV27
TGTGCCAGCAGTTTAGTGGCTGGTACCGGGGAGCTGTTTTTT
CASSLVAGTGELFF
>TRBD1|TRBJ2-3|-|TRBV6-4
TGTGCCAGCAGTGAAATGGCAGGGGGCTCCCCAGATACGCAGTATTTT
CASSEMAGGSPDTQYF
>-|TRBJ1-4|once|TRBV10-3
TGTGCCATCAGTGGACAGTATAATGAAAAACTGTTTTTT
CAISGQYNEKLFF
>-|TRBJ2-7|-|TRBV7-2
TGTGCCAGCAGCTTAGACTATGGCGAGCAGTACTTC
CASSLDYGEQYF
>-|TRBJ1-2|-|TRBV12-2
TGTGCAAGTCGTTCCCGCCCTCCCCGGGACAGCGTCCACTATGGCTACACCTTC
CASRSRPPRDSVHYGYTF
>TRBD1|TRBJ2-1|-|TRBV12-5
TGTGCTAGTGGACGCCCGGACAGGGTCGATGAGCAGTTCTTC
CASGRPDRVDEQFF
>-|TRBJ1-2|-|TRBV6-5
TGTGCCAGCACTCCACAGGGTGGCTATGGCTACACCTTC
CASTPQGGYGYTF
>TRBD1|TRBJ1-2|few|TRBV7-2
TGTGCCAGCAGCTCGGGACAGGGCTATGGCTACACCTTC
CASSSGQGYGYTF
>-|TRBJ1-1|-|TRBV12-3/TRBV12-4
TGTGCCAGCAGCCGGAGGACAGAGAAAGCTTTCTTT
CASSRRTEKAFF
>-|TRBJ1-1|-|TRBV11-1
TGTGCCAGCAGCTTGGGGGGGATGGCTGAAGCTTTCTTT
CASSLGGMAEAFF
>-|TRBJ1-6|-|TRBV9
TGTGCCAGCAGCATGGAACAGGGTAATTTTAATTCACCCCTCCACTTT
CASSMEQGNFNSPLHF
>-|TRBJ1-2|once|TRBV3-1/TRBV3-2
TGTGCCAGCAGCCAAGCGCCCTCAGGCAACTATGGCTACACCTTC
CASSQAPSGNYGYTF
>TRBD2|TRBJ2-5|-|TRBV5-1
TGCGCCAGCAGCATAGGACTAGCGGGGGCGCACCAAGAGACCCAGTACTTC
CASSIGLAGAHQETQYF
>-|TRBJ2-7|-|TRBV4-2
TGTGCCAGCAGCCAACCCAGTCCGCCTTTCCACGAGCAGTACTTC
CASSQPSPPFHEQYF
>TRBD2|TRBJ2-3|-|TRBV10-3
TGTGCCATCAGTGAACGGCGGGGGGGCCTTAAGGCTACAGATACGCAGTATTTT
CAISERRGGLKATDTQYF
>-|TRBJ1-5|-|TRBV19
TGTGCCAGTAACGGGGGGTTTCAGCCCCAGCATTTT
CASNGGFQPQHF
>-|TRBJ2-7|-|TRBV7-2
TGTGCCAGCAGCTCCTACGGGTACGGGGAGCAGTACTTC
CASSSYGYGEQYF
>TRBD2|TRBJ2-2|-|TRBV6-4
TGTGCCAGCAGTCGACTAGCGGGGGGGGCGAACACCGGGGAGCTGTTTTTT
CASSRLAGGANTGELFF
>-|TRBJ2-7|few|TRBV7-9
TGTGCCAGCAGCTCGCGACATACCTCCTACGAGCAGTACTTC
CASSSRHTSYEQYF
>-|TRBJ2-1|-|TRBV2
TGTGCCAGCAGCTTAGCGGTTGAGCAGTTCTTC
CASSLAVEQFF
>-|TRBJ1-1|-|TRBV7-6
TGTGCCAGCAGCCCGGGGGGCACTGAAGCTTTCTTT
CASSPGGTEAFF
>-|TRBJ1-2|-|TRBV6-5
TGTGCCAGCAGTTATAATCTTCGGGGAACGGACTATGGCTACACCTTC
CASSYNLRGTDYGYTF
>-|TRBJ1-2|-|TRBV6-5
TGTGCCAGCAGTAGTACAGGGAGCTATGGCTACACCTTC
CASSSTGSYGYTF
>TRBD1|TRBJ2-3|-|TRBV7-3
TGTGCCAGCAGCTCCGGACAGGGGGCAGTAGATACGCAGTATTTT
CASSSGQGAVDTQYF
>-|TRBJ1-4|-|TRBV7-6
TGTGCCAGCAGCCCCAAAGGAGGGAATGAAAAACTGTTTTTT
CASSPKGGNEKLFF
>-|TRBJ2-2|-|TRBV2
TGTGCCAGCAGTGGCCCCGGGAACACCGGGGAGCTGTTTTTT
CASSGPGNTGELFF
>-|TRBJ1-1|-|TRBV29-1
TGCAGCGCTCGCTTTGGGGGCGCGAACACTGAAGCTTTCTTT
CSARFGGANTEAFF